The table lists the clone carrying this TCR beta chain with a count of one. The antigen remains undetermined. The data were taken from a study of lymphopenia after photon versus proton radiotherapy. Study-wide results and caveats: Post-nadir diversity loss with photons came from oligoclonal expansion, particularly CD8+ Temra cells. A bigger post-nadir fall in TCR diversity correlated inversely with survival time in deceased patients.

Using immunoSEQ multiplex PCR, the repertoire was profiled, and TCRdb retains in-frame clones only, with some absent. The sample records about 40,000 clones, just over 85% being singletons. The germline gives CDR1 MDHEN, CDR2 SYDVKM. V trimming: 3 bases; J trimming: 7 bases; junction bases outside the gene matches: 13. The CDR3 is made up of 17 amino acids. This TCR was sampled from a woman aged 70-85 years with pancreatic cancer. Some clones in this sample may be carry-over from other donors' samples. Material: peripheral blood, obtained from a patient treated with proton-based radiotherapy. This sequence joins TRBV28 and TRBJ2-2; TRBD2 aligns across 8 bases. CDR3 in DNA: TGTGCCAGCAGTTTTGCGGGACTAGATGGTCCCCACGGGGAGCTGTTTTTT. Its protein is CASSFAGLDGPHGELFF.